This T cell receptor (beta chain) was sequenced in a study of cytomegalovirus exposure and HLA in healthy donors. Study context: Ancestry clustering placed roughly four fifths of around 400 genotyped donors in the Caucasian-associated cluster. Whole-study findings and limits: Most CMV-associated TCR beta chains appeared HLA-restricted in a later analysis.

Looked up from germline, CDR1 is MNHNS and CDR2 is SASEGT. V lost 7 bases and J 4 bases, leaving 14 bases between the germline ends. The CDR3 runs to 14 residues. In the PCR, 60 Vbeta and 13 Jbeta primers were used. Libraries were prepared by immunoSEQ multiplex PCR; TCRdb keeps only in-frame clonotypes and omits some of them. Among 100,000 to 150,000 clones, 72% were seen once, and the ten largest hold less than 4.5%. A word on this clone: Its target is not known.

The specimen was PBMCs. This receptor was identified in a man aged 25 to 45 in good health and CMV-seronegative. This sequence joins TRBV6-1 and TRBJ1-5; possible D gene TRBD1, 6 bases. The CDR3, as DNA: TGTGCCAGCATGGACAGTTGGAAGAATCAGCCCCAGCATTTT. Translated, it gives CASMDSWKNQPQHF.